Shown below are 21 T cell receptor beta chains from a single sample sequenced in a study of graft-versus-host responses after intestinal transplantation (dated by TCRdb to about 2021). What the time point label conveys for this sample: cells obtained before transplantation from donor or recipient. Antigens of these TCRs are unknown. The library was built by means of the immunoSEQ multiplex PCR assay. The table comes from immuneACCESS by way of TCRdb, which keeps in-frame sequences with V and J called. Part of the clones is missing from these tables; in studies checked, under half for an unresolved V gene and the rest for unknown reasons. Recorded for this sample are over 100,000 clones; 90% to 95% of them occurred a single time. Jointly, the top ten make up 0.23% of the sample. This sample comprised unstimulated CD4+ T cells sorted from spleen or lymph node cells, obtained before transplant. Receptors were obtained from a human donor who was the organ donor for an intestinal transplant.

V and J are TRBV30 and TRBJ1-2; no definite D call. The CDR3 runs 13 residues. The V end was cut by 0 bases, the J end by 4 bases, with 9 bases between. Germline V lookup: CDR1 GTSNPN, CDR2 SVGIG (reference sequence). CDR3 coding DNA: TGTGCCTGGAGTGTAACTGGATTCTATGGCTACACCTTC. Protein sequence: CAWSVTGFYGYTF.

In the case of this clone: Other nucleotide sequences from this sample produce the same CDR3. The CDR3 DNA follows: TGCAGTGCTAGTGGCCAAGAGACCCAGTACTTC. It specifies CSASGQETQYF. The chain combines TRBV20-1 with TRBJ2-5; D is unresolved. The CDR3 is made up of 11 amino acids. Germline-derived CDR1 and CDR2 are DFQATT and SNEGSKA (reference sequence). Between the trimmed V and J ends, which lost 3 bases and 1 base, there was a span of 3 bases.

The chain's CDR3 is CASSWDGDTDTQYF. CDR3 nucleotide sequence: TGTGCCAGCAGCTGGGACGGAGACACAGATACGCAGTATTTT. This sequence joins TRBV5-5 and TRBJ2-3; either TRBD1 or TRBD2 may fit D (5 bases each). Trimming stripped 3 bases from V and 2 bases from J, with 10 bases between. CDR1 and CDR2 from the germline V gene are SGHKS and YYEKEE (reference sequence). This CDR3 spans 14 amino acids.

This clone occurred once. V is TRBV6-6 and J is TRBJ1-1, with 9 positions matching TRBD1. The CDR3 contains 14 residues. V lost 5 bases and J lost 7; bases outside the gene matches: 8. The germline gives CDR1 MNHNY, CDR2 SVGAGI (reference sequence). DNA for the CDR3: TGTGCCAGCAGTCCGTGGACAGGGGAAGTTGAAGCTTTCTTT. This codes for CASSPWTGEVEAFF.

This chain uses TRBV5-5 with TRBJ2-2; 12 bases map to TRBD2. The trim removed 4 bases at V and 11 bases at J, leaving 15 bases unmatched. CDR1 is SGHKS, CDR2 YYEKEE, per germline (reference sequence). The CDR3 has 17 amino acids. The CDR3 is CASSPRLAGVNLRELFF. In DNA, the CDR3 is TGTGCCAGCAGCCCAAGACTAGCGGGAGTTAATCTTAGAGAGCTGTTTTTT.

The J gene is TRBJ2-3, the V gene TRBV7-2; 9 bases are shared with TRBD2. CDR1 and CDR2 (germline): SGHTA, FQGNSA. This CDR3 region has 18 residues. V trimming: 1 base; J trimming: 1 base; junction bases outside the gene matches: 9. CDR3 protein: CASSLVKLAGKGTDTQYF. CDR3 DNA: TGTGCCAGCAGCTTAGTTAAGCTAGCGGGAAAAGGCACAGATACGCAGTATTTT.

The rearrangement links TRBV6-5 to TRBJ2-7; D is perhaps TRBD1 (6 bases). The CDR3 runs 15 residues. Germline CDR1 and CDR2: MNHEY and SVGAGI. Between the trimmed V and J ends, which lost 6 bases and 4 bases, there was a span of 19 bases. CDR3 sequence (DNA): TGTGCCAGCAGCCCCTGGGGGCCGGTCCTTTACGAGCAGTACTTC. Encoded protein: CASSPWGPVLYEQYF.

The V call is TRBV11-2, the J call TRBJ2-4; 9 bases map to TRBD1. This CDR3 is 15 amino acids long. Germline V gene lookup returns CDR1 SGHAT and CDR2 FQNNGV. Trimming cost V 5 bases and J 7 bases; bases outside gene matches: 9. The CDR3 reads CASSVRGQGTNIQYF. Here the CDR3 DNA reads TGTGCCAGCAGCGTTAGGGGACAGGGCACGAACATTCAGTACTTC.

The chain couples TRBV10-3 to TRBJ2-7, with 12 bases fitting TRBD2. Germline V gene sequence: CDR1 ENHRY, CDR2 SYGVKD. V was pared by 6 bases and J by 3 bases, with 6 bases of the junction left unmatched. The CDR3 has 15 amino acids. Here the CDR3 reads CAISGTSGYYYEQYF. DNA for the CDR3: TGTGCCATCAGCGGGACTAGCGGGTACTACTACGAGCAGTACTTC.

V is TRBV30 and J is TRBJ1-4, with unresolved D. The CDR3 is 15 amino acids. CDR1 and CDR2 (germline): GTSNPN, SVGIG (reference sequence). V was clipped by 0 bases and J by 4 bases, with 12 bases between them. CDR3 residues: CAWSVIRAGNEKLFF. The CDR3 nucleotides read TGTGCCTGGAGTGTAATAAGGGCGGGTAATGAAAAACTGTTTTTT.

CDR3 residues: CAISERDRRNEQFF. CDR3 nucleotides: TGTGCCATCAGTGAACGGGACAGGAGGAATGAGCAGTTCTTC. The rearrangement joins TRBV10-3 to TRBJ2-1; 8 bases fit TRBD1. This CDR3 region has 14 residues. J gave up 7 bases and V 3 bases, and 5 bases lay outside the gene matches. CDR1 is ENHRY, CDR2 SYGVKD, per germline.

The chain uses TRBV25-1 and TRBJ1-2; 7 bases map to TRBD1. CDR1 is MGHDK, CDR2 SYGVNS, per germline. This CDR3 comprises 13 residues. V shed 5 bases, J shed 4 bases, and the junction held 4 bases outside the gene matches. CDR3: CASSPGGSYGYTF. Written as DNA, the CDR3 is TGTGCCAGCAGTCCAGGGGGGAGCTATGGCTACACCTTC.

The chain uses TRBV5-6 and TRBJ2-7, with 9 bases fitting TRBD2. The germline gives CDR1 SGHDT, CDR2 YYEEEE. The CDR3 is 14 amino acids. The junction had 5 bases not matched to a gene; V was cut back by 4 bases and J by 3 bases. DNA for the CDR3: TGTGCCAGCAGCCCCGGGACTAGCCTCTACGAGCAGTACTTC. It specifies CASSPGTSLYEQYF.

This rearrangement joins TRBV6-5 to TRBJ2-3; D gene unclear. The CDR3 spans 15 residues. Per germline, CDR1 MNHEY and CDR2 SVGAGI. V shed 3 bases and J shed 2 bases, with 12 bases lying between them. The CDR3 DNA reads TGTGCCAGCAGTTATGATCCAGGATACACAGATACGCAGTATTTT. Its protein product is CASSYDPGYTDTQYF.

The chain has TRBV6-6 and TRBJ2-3; tentatively, D is TRBD1 or TRBD2 (5 bases each). Deletions cut 5 bases from V and 5 bases from J, with 14 bases between. The CDR3 is 14 amino acids. Germline V gene sequence: CDR1 MNHNY, CDR2 SVGAGI (reference sequence). This chain's CDR3 is CASSPSERGDTQYF. CDR3 coding DNA: TGTGCCAGCAGTCCCAGCGAGAGGGGAGATACGCAGTATTTT.

The chain recombines TRBV7-8 with TRBJ2-3, with TRBD2 matching 11 bases. Germline lookup yields CDR1 SGHVS and CDR2 FQNEAQ. The CDR3 runs to 17 residues. V dropped 3 bases and J dropped 1; count of bases not matched to a gene: 6. CDR3 bases: TGTGCCAGCAGCTTCGGTAGCGGGAGGGCCGGCACAGATACGCAGTATTTT. It is translated as CASSFGSGRAGTDTQYF. The full variable domain, rest sourced from reference TRBV7-8 and TRBJ2-3, is GAGVSQSPRYKVAKRGQDVALRCDPISGHVSLFWYQQALGQGPEFLTYFQNEAQLDKSGLPSDRFFAERPEGSVSTLKIQRTQQEDSAVYLCASSFGSGRAGTDTQYFGPGTRLTVL.

This chain connects TRBV5-1 to TRBJ2-1; 15 bases are a match to TRBD2. Looked up from germline, CDR1 is SGHRS and CDR2 is YFSETQ. V was clipped by 3 bases and J by 0 bases; unmatched bases: 4. The length of the CDR3 is 18 residues. DNA of the CDR3: TGCGCCAGCAGCTCAGGACTAGCGGGAGGGCCCTCCTACAATGAGCAGTTCTTC. This gives the protein CASSSGLAGGPSYNEQFF.

The CDR3 region has the DNA TGCAGCGTTGAAGAGAGGCCAGGGGTGTACAACTATGGCTACACCTTC. Translation: CSVEERPGVYNYGYTF. The rearrangement uses TRBV29-1 and TRBJ1-2, with a weak D call TRBD1 (6 bases). Germline loops: CDR1 SQVTM, CDR2 ANQGSEA. The CDR3 consists of 16 residues. Trimming took off 0 bases at V and 2 bases at J, with 16 bases between the two ends.

Points on this clone: At one boundary the junction diverges from the germline segment, which might be a read error. The J gene is TRBJ1-4, the V gene TRBV4-1; tentative D call: TRBD1 (5 bases). The CDR3 is 18 residues long. Germline V CDR1 and CDR2: MGHRA, YSYEKL. The CDR3 protein is CVSSQVEGRVALPRKLFF. Here the CDR3 DNA reads TGCGTCAGCAGCCAAGTTGAGGGCAGGGTGGCCCTCCCCCGAAAACTGTTTTTT.

This chain links TRBV5-1 with TRBJ2-5; D ambiguous. CDR1 and CDR2 from the germline V gene are SGHRS and YFSETQ. The CDR3 has 14 amino acids. The V gene lost 0 bases and the J gene lost 5 bases, with 11 bases spanning the gap. The CDR3 loop is CASSLDLGKETQYF. The CDR3 DNA is TGCGCCAGCAGCTTGGATCTGGGGAAGGAGACCCAGTACTTC.

The rearrangement uses TRBV4-3 and TRBJ2-1; 7 bases agree with TRBD2. CDR3 size: 15 residues. The trim removed 1 base at V and 9 bases at J, leaving 9 bases unmatched. Germline V gene lookup returns CDR1 LGHNA and CDR2 YSLEER. This chain's CDR3 is CASSQALTSEGEQFF. For the CDR3, the DNA is TGCGCCAGCAGCCAAGCGCTCACTAGCGAGGGTGAGCAGTTCTTC.